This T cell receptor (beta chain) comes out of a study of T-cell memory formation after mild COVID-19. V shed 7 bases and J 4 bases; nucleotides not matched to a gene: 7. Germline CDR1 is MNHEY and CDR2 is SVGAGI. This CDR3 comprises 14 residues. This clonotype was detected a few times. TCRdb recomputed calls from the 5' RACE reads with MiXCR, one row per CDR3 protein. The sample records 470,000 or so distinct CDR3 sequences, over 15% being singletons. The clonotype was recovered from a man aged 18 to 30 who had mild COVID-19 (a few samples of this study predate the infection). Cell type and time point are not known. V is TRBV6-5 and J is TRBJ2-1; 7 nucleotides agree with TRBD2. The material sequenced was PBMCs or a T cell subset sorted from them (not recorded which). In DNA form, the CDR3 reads TGTGCCAGCACCCTCGCGCGGGGGTACAATGAGCAGTTCTTC. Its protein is CASTLARGYNEQFF.